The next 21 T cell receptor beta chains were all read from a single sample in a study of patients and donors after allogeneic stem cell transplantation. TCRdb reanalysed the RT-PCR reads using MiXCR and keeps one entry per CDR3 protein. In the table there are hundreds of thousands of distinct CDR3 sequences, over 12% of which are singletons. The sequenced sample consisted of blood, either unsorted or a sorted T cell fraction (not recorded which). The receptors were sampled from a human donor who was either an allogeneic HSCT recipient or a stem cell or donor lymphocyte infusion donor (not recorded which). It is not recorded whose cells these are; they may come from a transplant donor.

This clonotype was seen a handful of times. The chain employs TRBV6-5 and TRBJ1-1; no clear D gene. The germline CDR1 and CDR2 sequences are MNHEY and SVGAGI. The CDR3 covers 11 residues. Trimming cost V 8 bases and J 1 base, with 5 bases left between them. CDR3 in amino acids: CASAGNTEAFF. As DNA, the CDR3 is TGTGCCAGCGCGGGGAACACTGAAGCTTTCTTT.

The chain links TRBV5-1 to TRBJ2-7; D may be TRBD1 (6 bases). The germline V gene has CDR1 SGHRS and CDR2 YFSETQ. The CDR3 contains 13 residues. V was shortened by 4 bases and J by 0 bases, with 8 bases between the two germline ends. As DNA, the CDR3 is TGCGCCAGCAGCCGGGACAACTCCTACGAGCAGTACTTC. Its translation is CASSRDNSYEQYF.

CDR3 DNA: TGTGCCAGCAGCCAAGGTTTGGTCCGAAGGGCCGGTACTGAAGCTTTCTTT. Translated: CASSQGLVRRAGTEAFF. The rearrangement links TRBV3-1 to TRBJ1-1; D gene uncertain. Germline loops: CDR1 LGHDT, CDR2 YNNKEL (reference sequence). The CDR3 sequence is 17 residues long. V gave up 1 base and J gave up 5 bases, with 20 bases separating them.

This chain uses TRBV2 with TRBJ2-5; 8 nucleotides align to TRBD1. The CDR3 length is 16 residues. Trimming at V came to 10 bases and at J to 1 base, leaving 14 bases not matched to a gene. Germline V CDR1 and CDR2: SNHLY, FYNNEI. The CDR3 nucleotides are TGTGCCACCAAGGCGGGCAGGGGGCGCCCCCAAGAGACCCAGTACTTC. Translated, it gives CATKAGRGRPQETQYF.

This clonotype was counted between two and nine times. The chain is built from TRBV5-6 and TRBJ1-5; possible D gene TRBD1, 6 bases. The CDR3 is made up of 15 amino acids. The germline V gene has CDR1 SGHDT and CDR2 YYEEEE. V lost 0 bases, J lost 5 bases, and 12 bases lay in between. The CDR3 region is CASSLAAGVDQPQHF. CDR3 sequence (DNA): TGTGCCAGCAGCTTGGCGGCAGGGGTTGATCAGCCCCAGCATTTT.

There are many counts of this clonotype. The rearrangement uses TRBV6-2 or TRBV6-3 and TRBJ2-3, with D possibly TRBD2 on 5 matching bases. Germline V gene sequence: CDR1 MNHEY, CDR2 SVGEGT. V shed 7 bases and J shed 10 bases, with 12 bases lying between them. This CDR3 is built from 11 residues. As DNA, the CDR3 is TGTGCCAGCACCTCGGGGAGAGCGCAGTATTTT. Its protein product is CASTSGRAQYF.

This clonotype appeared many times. In nucleotides, the CDR3 is TGTGCCAGCAAGAAGGGGTTCGACAATGAGCAGTTCTTC. Amino acid sequence: CASKKGFDNEQFF. This sequence joins TRBV2 and TRBJ2-1; maybe TRBD1 (5 bases). The length of the CDR3 is 13 residues. In germline, CDR1 is SNHLY, CDR2 FYNNEI. V lost 7 bases to trimming and J lost 5 bases, with 12 bases between them.

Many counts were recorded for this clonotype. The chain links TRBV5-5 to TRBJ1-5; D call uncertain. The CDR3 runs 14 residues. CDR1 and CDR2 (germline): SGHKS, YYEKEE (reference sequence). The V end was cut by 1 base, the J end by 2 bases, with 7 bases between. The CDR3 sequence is CASSLFLGNQPQHF. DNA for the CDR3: TGTGCCAGCAGCTTGTTCCTCGGCAATCAGCCCCAGCATTTT. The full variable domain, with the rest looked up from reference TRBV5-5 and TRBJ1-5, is DAGVTQSPTHLIKTRGQQVTLRCSPISGHKSVSWYQQVLGQGPQFIFQYYEKEERGRGNFPDRFSARQFPNYSSELNVNALLLGDSALYLCASSLFLGNQPQHFGDGTRLSIL.

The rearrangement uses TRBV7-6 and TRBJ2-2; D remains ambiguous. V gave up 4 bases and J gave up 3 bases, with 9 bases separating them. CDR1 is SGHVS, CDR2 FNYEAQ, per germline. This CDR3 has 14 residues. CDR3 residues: CASSSRFDTGELFF. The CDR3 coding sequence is TGTGCCAGCAGCTCCAGGTTCGACACCGGGGAGCTGTTTTTT.

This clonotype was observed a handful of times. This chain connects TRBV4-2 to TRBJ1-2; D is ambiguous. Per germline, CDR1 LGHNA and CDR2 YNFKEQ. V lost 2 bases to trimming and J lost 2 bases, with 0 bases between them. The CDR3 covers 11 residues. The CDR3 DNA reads TGTGCCAGCAGCCAAAACTATGGCTACACCTTC. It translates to CASSQNYGYTF.

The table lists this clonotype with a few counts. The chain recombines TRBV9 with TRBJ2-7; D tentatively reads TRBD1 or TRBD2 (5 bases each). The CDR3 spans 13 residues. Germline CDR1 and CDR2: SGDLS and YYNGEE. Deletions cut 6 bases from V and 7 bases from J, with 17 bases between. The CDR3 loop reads CASTTGTTFEQYF. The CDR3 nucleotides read TGTGCCAGCACCACCGGGACCACCTTTGAGCAGTACTTC. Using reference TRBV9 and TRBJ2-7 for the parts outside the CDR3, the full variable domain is DSGVTQTPKHLITATGQRVTLRCSPRSGDLSVYWYQQSLDQGLQFLIQYYNGEERAKGNILERFSAQQFPDLHSELNLSSLELGDSALYFCASTTGTTFEQYFGPGTRLTVT.

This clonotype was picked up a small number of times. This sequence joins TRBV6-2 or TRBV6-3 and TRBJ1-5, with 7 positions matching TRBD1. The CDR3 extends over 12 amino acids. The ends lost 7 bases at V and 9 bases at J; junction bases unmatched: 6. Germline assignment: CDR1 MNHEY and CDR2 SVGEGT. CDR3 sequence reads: CASKQGLLPQHF. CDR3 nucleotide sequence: TGTGCCAGCAAACAGGGGCTTCTGCCCCAGCATTTT.

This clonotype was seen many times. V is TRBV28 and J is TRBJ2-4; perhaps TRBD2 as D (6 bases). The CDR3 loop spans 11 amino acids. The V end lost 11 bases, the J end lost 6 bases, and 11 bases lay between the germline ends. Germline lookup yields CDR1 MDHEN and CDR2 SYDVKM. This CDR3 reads CAHRGGNIQYF. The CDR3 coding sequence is TGTGCCCATCGGGGAGGAAACATTCAGTACTTC.

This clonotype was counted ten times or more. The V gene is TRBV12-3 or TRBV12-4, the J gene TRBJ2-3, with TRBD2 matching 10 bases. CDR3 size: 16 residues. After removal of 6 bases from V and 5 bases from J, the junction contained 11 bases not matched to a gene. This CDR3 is CASSQGTSVVGDTQYF. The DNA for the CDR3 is TGTGCCAGCAGCCAAGGGACTAGCGTCGTTGGAGATACGCAGTATTTT.

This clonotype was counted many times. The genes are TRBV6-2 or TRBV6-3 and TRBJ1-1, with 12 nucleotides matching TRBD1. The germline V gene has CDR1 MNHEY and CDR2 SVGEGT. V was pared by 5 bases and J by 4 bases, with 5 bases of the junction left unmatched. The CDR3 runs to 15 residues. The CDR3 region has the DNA TGTGCCAGCAGTGGGGGACAGGGGGCGCCCACTGAAGCTTTCTTT. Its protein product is CASSGGQGAPTEAFF.

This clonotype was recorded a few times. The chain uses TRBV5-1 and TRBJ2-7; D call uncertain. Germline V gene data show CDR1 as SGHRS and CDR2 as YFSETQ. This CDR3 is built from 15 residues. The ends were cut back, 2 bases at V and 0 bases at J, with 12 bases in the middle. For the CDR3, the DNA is TGCGCCAGCAGCTTTGACCTAATTAACTCCTACGAGCAGTACTTC. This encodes CASSFDLINSYEQYF.

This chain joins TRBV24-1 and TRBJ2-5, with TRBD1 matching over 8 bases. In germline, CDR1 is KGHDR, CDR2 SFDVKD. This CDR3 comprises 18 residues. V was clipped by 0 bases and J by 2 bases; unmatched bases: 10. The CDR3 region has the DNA TGTGCCACCAGTGATTTGCGACCGGACAGGGCACGGCAAGAGACCCAGTACTTC. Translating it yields CATSDLRPDRARQETQYF.

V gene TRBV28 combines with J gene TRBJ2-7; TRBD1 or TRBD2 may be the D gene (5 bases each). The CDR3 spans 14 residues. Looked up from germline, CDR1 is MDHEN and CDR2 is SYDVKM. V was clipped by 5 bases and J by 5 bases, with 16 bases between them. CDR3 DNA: TGTGCCAGCAGTCCGAGAGGGGTCAAGGACGAGCAGTACTTC. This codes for CASSPRGVKDEQYF.

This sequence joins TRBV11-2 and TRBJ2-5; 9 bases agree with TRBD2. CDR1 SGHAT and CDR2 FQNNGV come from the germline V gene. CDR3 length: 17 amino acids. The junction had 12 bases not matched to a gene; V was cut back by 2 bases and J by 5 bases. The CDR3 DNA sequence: TGTGCCAGCAGCTTATTCGGGCTAGCGGGAACCGGGGAGACCCAGTACTTC. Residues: CASSLFGLAGTGETQYF.

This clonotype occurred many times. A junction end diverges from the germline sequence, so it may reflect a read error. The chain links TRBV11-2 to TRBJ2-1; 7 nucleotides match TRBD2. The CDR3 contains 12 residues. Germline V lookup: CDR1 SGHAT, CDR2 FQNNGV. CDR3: CASSLAVTSMLF. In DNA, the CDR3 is TGTGCCAGCAGCTTAGCGGTGACTAGCATGCTCTTC.

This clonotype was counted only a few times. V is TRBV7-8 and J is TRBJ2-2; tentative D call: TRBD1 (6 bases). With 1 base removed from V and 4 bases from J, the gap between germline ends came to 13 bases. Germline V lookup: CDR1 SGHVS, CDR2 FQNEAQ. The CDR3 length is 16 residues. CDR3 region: CASSLGVAQGTGELFF. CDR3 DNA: TGTGCCAGCAGCTTAGGGGTAGCACAGGGCACCGGGGAGCTGTTTTTT.